The next 32 T cell receptor beta chains were all read from a single sample in a study of blood T cell repertoires in COVID-19. The method was immunoSEQ multiplex PCR; TCRdb's version includes in-frame clones alone and lacks a portion of them. The sample includes roughly 240,000 clones, over 65% of them seen just once. Material for sequencing was peripheral blood. The receptor set was obtained from a man in his fifties or sixties who had recovered from COVID-19.

V and J are TRBV21-1 and TRBJ1-4; TRBD1 reflects the table's D call only, with no check against the DNA. TRBV21-1 is a known pseudogene. The CDR3 runs to 15 residues. CDR3 amino acids: CASSNLQQGAGKTVF. CDR3 nucleotides: TGTGCCAGCAGCAACCTTCAGCAGGGGGCAGGAAAAACTGTTTTT.

CDR3 in DNA: TGTGCCAGCAGCGAGACTAGCGGGAGGGCCGGCACAGATACGCAGTATTTT. Its translation is CASSETSGRAGTDTQYF. The chain joins TRBV5-6 to TRBJ2-3, with 14 bases aligning to TRBD2. This CDR3 has 17 residues. The V gene end was trimmed by 4 bases and the J gene end by 1 base; junction bases not matched to a gene: 5. The germline gives CDR1 SGHDT, CDR2 YYEEEE.

This rearrangement joins TRBV2 to TRBJ2-7; D might be TRBD2 (6 bases). The CDR3 runs 16 residues. Trimming pared 2 bases from V and 1 base from J, leaving 15 bases between. The germline gives CDR1 SNHLY, CDR2 FYNNEI. The chain's CDR3 is CASSELGGHTSYEQYF. CDR3 coding DNA: TGTGCCAGCAGTGAATTGGGGGGTCATACTTCCTACGAGCAGTACTTC.

The chain combines TRBV18 with TRBJ2-5; 7 positions agree with TRBD1. CDR1 and CDR2 from the germline V gene are KGHSH and LQKENI. The CDR3 runs 14 residues. V trimming: 4 bases; J trimming: 7 bases; junction bases outside the gene matches: 9. DNA for the CDR3: TGTGCCAGCTCACTTGGACAGGCTCCCCCGACCCAGTACTTC. This codes for CASSLGQAPPTQYF. The full variable domain, completed using reference TRBV18 and TRBJ2-5, is NAGVMQNPRHLVRRRGQEARLRCSPMKGHSHVYWYRQLPEEGLKFMVYLQKENIIDESGMPKERFSAEFPKEGPSILRIQQVVRGDSAAYFCASSLGQAPPTQYFGPGTRLLVL.

This clone appeared a few times. This chain links TRBV18 with TRBJ2-7; unclear D gene. The V end lost 0 bases, the J end lost 0 bases, and 9 bases lay between the germline ends. Germline V gene lookup returns CDR1 KGHSH and CDR2 LQKENI. The CDR3 is made up of 15 amino acids. The CDR3 spells CASSPPSRSSYEQYF. CDR3 sequence (DNA): TGTGCCAGCTCACCACCGTCTAGAAGCTCCTACGAGCAGTACTTC.

The chain carries TRBV19 and TRBJ2-2; 9 bases align to TRBD1. Germline V CDR1 and CDR2: LNHDA, SQIVND (reference sequence). V was clipped by 4 bases and J by 8 bases; unmatched bases: 5. CDR3 length: 14 residues. The CDR3 nucleotides read TGTGCCAGTAGTAGGACAGGGGTTCCGGGGGAGCTGTTTTTT. It encodes CASSRTGVPGELFF.

The CDR3 DNA sequence: TGCGCCAGCAGCTGGGGACAGGGGCAGTTCTTC. This encodes CASSWGQGQFF. The chain joins TRBV5-1 to TRBJ2-1; 9 bases map to TRBD1. Germline CDR1 is SGHRS and CDR2 is YFSETQ. V was clipped by 3 bases and J by 12 bases; unmatched bases: 1. CDR3 length: 11 amino acids. Filled out from reference TRBV5-1 and TRBJ2-1, the complete variable domain reads KAGVTQTPRYLIKTRGQQVTLSCSPISGHRSVSWYQQTPGQGLQFLFEYFSETQRNKGNFPGRFSGRQFSNSRSEMNVSTLELGDSALYLCASSWGQGQFFGPGTRLTVL.

The chain carries TRBV6-6 and TRBJ1-2; 8 nucleotides line up with TRBD1. Germline V lookup: CDR1 MNHNY, CDR2 SVGAGI (reference sequence). The CDR3 extends over 14 amino acids. The CDR3 loop is CARNGQGPWDGYTF. The CDR3 DNA is TGTGCGAGAAACGGACAGGGCCCTTGGGATGGCTACACCTTC.

This clone was counted a single time. The genes are TRBV19 and TRBJ2-3; the match to TRBD1 covers 10 bases. Trimming removed 4 bases from V and 4 bases from J; junction bases left unmatched: 8. CDR1 and CDR2 (germline): LNHDA, SQIVND (reference sequence). The CDR3 consists of 16 residues. For the CDR3, the DNA is TGTGCCAGTAGTACGCCCGGGACAGGGGTGCCAGATACGCAGTATTTT. As protein: CASSTPGTGVPDTQYF.

This chain links TRBV28 with TRBJ2-7; 7 bases are a match to TRBD1. CDR3 length: 14 residues. The V and J ends lost 5 bases and 6 bases, in that order; junction bases with no gene match: 10. The germline V gene has CDR1 MDHEN and CDR2 SYDVKM. The CDR3 nucleotides are TGTGCCAGCAGTCTGATACAGGGGCGAGGCGAGCAGTACTTC. This encodes CASSLIQGRGEQYF.

The chain uses TRBV7-8 and TRBJ1-4, with 7 bases identical to TRBD1. In germline, CDR1 is SGHVS, CDR2 FQNEAQ. The junction had 10 bases not matched to a gene; V was cut back by 5 bases and J by 7 bases. The CDR3 length is 15 residues. The CDR3 DNA follows: TGTGCCAGCAGCCCCTGGGACAGCCAGGGTGAAAAACTGTTTTTT. Translated: CASSPWDSQGEKLFF.

This chain uses TRBV7-2 with TRBJ2-3; 7 nucleotides align to TRBD2. Germline values: CDR1 SGHTA, CDR2 FQGNSA. J was trimmed by 4 bases and V by 2 bases; bases with no gene match: 6. This CDR3 spans 15 amino acids. The CDR3 spells CASSLMVAGADTQYF. CDR3 bases: TGTGCCAGCAGCTTAATGGTAGCGGGCGCAGATACGCAGTATTTT.

The V and J genes are TRBV15 and TRBJ2-5; D gene ambiguous. From germline, CDR1 is LNHNV and CDR2 YYDKDF (reference sequence). The CDR3 spans 15 residues. The ends were cut back, 0 bases at V and 1 base at J, with 9 bases in the middle. Here the CDR3 DNA reads TGTGCCACCAGCAGAGATTGGTCTATCCAAGAGACCCAGTACTTC. It is translated as CATSRDWSIQETQYF.

V is TRBV7-6 and J is TRBJ1-1; 9 positions match TRBD1. CDR1 SGHVS and CDR2 FNYEAQ come from the germline V gene. Unmatched junction bases numbered 3, after V lost 3 bases and J lost 1 base. The CDR3 runs 15 residues. In DNA form, the CDR3 reads TGTGCCAGCAGCTTTCGGACAGGGGCGAACACTGAAGCTTTCTTT. Translated, it gives CASSFRTGANTEAFF.

The gene calls are TRBV9 and TRBJ2-5; 7 bases align to TRBD2. The germline V gene encodes CDR1 SGDLS and CDR2 YYNGEE. V gave up 4 bases and J gave up 9 bases; unmatched junction bases: 27. The CDR3 loop spans 19 amino acids. DNA of the CDR3: TGTGCCAGCAGCCAACCCCGGGATACCAAGCGGGGAGCGGGTACGGCCCAGTACTTC. Protein product: CASSQPRDTKRGAGTAQYF. Drawing the rest from reference TRBV9 and TRBJ2-5, the complete variable domain is DSGVTQTPKHLITATGQRVTLRCSPRSGDLSVYWYQQSLDQGLQFLIQYYNGEERAKGNILERFSAQQFPDLHSELNLSSLELGDSALYFCASSQPRDTKRGAGTAQYFGPGTRLLVL.

J is TRBJ1-5 and V is TRBV12-3 or TRBV12-4; D unresolved. V lost 6 bases to trimming and J lost 5 bases, with 8 bases between them. This CDR3 spans 12 amino acids. CDR3 amino acids: CASSRTDQPQHF. The CDR3 bases are TGTGCCAGCAGCCGCACAGATCAGCCCCAGCATTTT.

The V and J genes are TRBV5-1 and TRBJ2-3, with TRBD2 identical over 7 bases. J lost 2 bases, V lost 0 bases, and 6 bases had no gene match. Germline CDR1 reads SGHRS; CDR2 reads YFSETQ. The length of the CDR3 is 16 residues. The CDR3 DNA sequence: TGCGCCAGCAGCTTGGCGACTAGCCCCACCACAGATACGCAGTATTTT. Protein: CASSLATSPTTDTQYF.

The chain links TRBV5-5 to TRBJ2-2, with 9 bases matching TRBD2. This CDR3 is built from 18 residues. Germline V gene data show CDR1 as SGHKS and CDR2 as YYEKEE (reference sequence). Trimming removed 0 bases from V and 2 bases from J; junction bases left unmatched: 8. The CDR3, as DNA: TGTGCCAGCAGCTTGGGGACTAGCGCCTTTAGAAACACCGGGGAGCTGTTTTTT. Translated, it gives CASSLGTSAFRNTGELFF.

This chain joins TRBV29-1 and TRBJ2-7; D uncertain. The germline gives CDR1 SQVTM, CDR2 ANQGSEA. The CDR3 is made up of 12 amino acids. The V gene lost 4 bases and the J gene lost 6 bases, with 13 bases spanning the gap. CDR3 DNA: TGCAGCGTTGTCCGGGTGTCGGGCGAGCAGTACTTC. As protein: CSVVRVSGEQYF.

The gene calls are TRBV28 and TRBJ2-7; 8 positions match TRBD1. The V gene end was trimmed by 6 bases and the J gene end by 4 bases; junction bases not matched to a gene: 8. CDR1 and CDR2 (germline): MDHEN, SYDVKM. The CDR3 covers 14 residues. Written as DNA, the CDR3 is TGTGCCAGCAGGCAGGGGGCGCCGAAGTACGAGCAGTACTTC. Translating it yields CASRQGAPKYEQYF.

V and J are TRBV10-3 and TRBJ2-5; D possibly corresponds to TRBD2 (6 bases). Germline V gene data show CDR1 as ENHRY and CDR2 as SYGVKD. V lost 3 bases to trimming and J lost 4 bases, with 6 bases between them. CDR3 length: 12 residues. The CDR3 region is CAISDGGETQYF. The CDR3 DNA reads TGTGCCATCAGTGACGGGGGAGAGACCCAGTACTTC.

The genes are TRBV6-2 or TRBV6-3 and TRBJ2-3; 7 bases match TRBD1. With 4 bases clipped from V and 2 bases from J, the junction kept 9 bases outside the gene matches. This CDR3 is built from 16 residues. The germline CDR1 and CDR2 sequences are MNHEY and SVGEGT. CDR3 residues: CASSSRTGTLTDTQYF. CDR3 DNA sequence: TGTGCCAGCAGTTCCCGGACAGGCACTCTCACAGATACGCAGTATTTT.

This sequence joins TRBV2 and TRBJ2-2; D might be TRBD1 (5 bases). The CDR3 spans 14 residues. Trimming cost V 6 bases and J 0 bases, with 8 bases left between them. CDR1 is SNHLY and CDR2 is FYNNEI in the germline V gene. This CDR3 reads CASSGRANTGELFF. CDR3 in DNA: TGTGCCAGCAGCGGCAGGGCGAACACCGGGGAGCTGTTTTTT.

This sequence joins TRBV30 and TRBJ1-2, with a tentative D call TRBD1 (5 bases). There are 13 residues in the CDR3. Germline V lookup: CDR1 GTSNPN, CDR2 SVGIG (reference sequence). Trimming took off 7 bases at V and 4 bases at J, with 16 bases between the two ends. The CDR3 loop is CALGQGAGYGYTF. The CDR3 bases are TGTGCCTTAGGCCAAGGGGCTGGCTATGGCTACACCTTC. The entire variable domain, with the rest obtained from reference TRBV30 and TRBJ1-2, is as follows: SQTIHQWPATLVQPVGSPLSLECTVEGTSNPNLYWYRQAAGRGLQLLFYSVGIGQISSEVPQNLSASRPQDRQFILSSKKLLLSDSGFYLCALGQGAGYGYTFGSGTRLTVV.

V usage is TRBV5-1 and J usage is TRBJ2-7, with 9 bases identical to TRBD1. V shed 4 bases and J 3 bases; nucleotides not matched to a gene: 8. The CDR3 covers 15 residues. Germline CDR1 SGHRS, CDR2 YFSETQ. The CDR3 DNA reads as TGCGCCAGCAGCGTCCGACAGGGGGAAGTCTACGAGCAGTACTTC. Amino acid sequence: CASSVRQGEVYEQYF.

V is TRBV29-1 and J is TRBJ2-1; TRBD2 aligns across 7 bases. Germline CDR1 reads SQVTM; CDR2 reads ANQGSEA. The CDR3 has 14 residues. The ends lost 3 bases at V and 8 bases at J; junction bases unmatched: 10. The CDR3 DNA reads as TGCAGCGTTGAGTTCGCGGGAGTAGGTGATGAGCAGTTCTTC. This gives the protein CSVEFAGVGDEQFF.

This clone occurred a few times. This chain uses TRBV7-2 with TRBJ2-7; the match to TRBD2 covers 10 bases. Germline V gene sequence: CDR1 SGHTA, CDR2 FQGNSA. J was trimmed by 2 bases and V by 5 bases; bases with no gene match: 9. This CDR3 contains 16 residues. CDR3 nucleotide sequence: TGTGCCAGCAGCCCCGGAGCTAGCGGGGGTCCCTACGAGCAGTACTTC. Protein: CASSPGASGGPYEQYF.

The V and J genes are TRBV4-2 and TRBJ2-7; TRBD2 is a possible D gene (5 bases). The CDR3 sequence is 14 residues long. The germline V gene has CDR1 LGHNA and CDR2 YNFKEQ. Trimming removed 0 bases from V and 3 bases from J, with 9 bases in between. The CDR3 sequence is CASSQERVDYEQYF. CDR3 in DNA: TGTGCCAGCAGCCAAGAGCGGGTCGACTACGAGCAGTACTTC.

The CDR3 loop is CASSSGTETQYF. The CDR3 bases are TGCGCCAGCAGCTCCGGTACAGAGACCCAGTACTTC. This chain joins TRBV4-1 and TRBJ2-5; the D is unclear. The CDR3 spans 12 residues. Germline V CDR1 and CDR2: MGHRA, YSYEKL. Trimming took 5 bases from V and 4 from J, leaving 8 bases between them.

This clone was counted a single time. The V and J genes are TRBV6-5 and TRBJ2-5; D gene unclear. The CDR3 extends over 11 amino acids. CDR1 is MNHEY, CDR2 SVGAGI, per germline. V was clipped by 7 bases and J by 4 bases, with 7 bases between them. The CDR3 sequence: CASTALETQYF. CDR3 DNA: TGTGCCAGCACCGCGTTAGAGACCCAGTACTTC.

The CDR3 region has the DNA TGCGCCAGCAGCTGGGGACAGCGGGAGGGAGAGACCCAGTACTTC. As protein: CASSWGQREGETQYF. J is TRBJ2-5 and V is TRBV5-1, with TRBD2 matching 10 bases. Trimming at V came to 3 bases and at J to 4 bases, leaving 6 bases not matched to a gene. Germline V gives CDR1 SGHRS, CDR2 YFSETQ. CDR3 length: 15 amino acids.

J is TRBJ1-1 and V is TRBV6-5; 7 bases map to TRBD1. The germline V gene has CDR1 MNHEY and CDR2 SVGAGI. With V trimmed by 7 bases and J by 0 bases, 5 bases remained unmatched. This CDR3 has 14 residues. DNA of the CDR3: TGTGCCAGCACCTTAGGACAGGTGAACACTGAAGCTTTCTTT. This gives the protein CASTLGQVNTEAFF.